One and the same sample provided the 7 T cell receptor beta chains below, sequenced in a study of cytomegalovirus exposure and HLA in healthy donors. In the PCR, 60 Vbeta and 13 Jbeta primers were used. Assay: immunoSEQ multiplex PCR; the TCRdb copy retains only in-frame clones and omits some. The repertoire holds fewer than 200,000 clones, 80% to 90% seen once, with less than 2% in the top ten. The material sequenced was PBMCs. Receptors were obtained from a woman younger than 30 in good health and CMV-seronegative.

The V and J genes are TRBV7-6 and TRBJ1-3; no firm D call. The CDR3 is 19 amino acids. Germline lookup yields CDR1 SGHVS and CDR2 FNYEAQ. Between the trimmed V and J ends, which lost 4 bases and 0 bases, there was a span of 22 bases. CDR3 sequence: CASSSASRGRHYSGNTIYF. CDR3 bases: TGTGCCAGCAGCTCAGCGAGTCGTGGGAGGCACTACTCTGGAAACACCATATATTTT.

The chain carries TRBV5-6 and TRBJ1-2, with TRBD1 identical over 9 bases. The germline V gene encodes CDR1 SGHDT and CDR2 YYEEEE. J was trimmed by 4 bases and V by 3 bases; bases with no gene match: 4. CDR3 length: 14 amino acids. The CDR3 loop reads CASSSTGGSYGYTF. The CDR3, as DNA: TGTGCCAGCAGCTCCACAGGGGGCAGCTATGGCTACACCTTC.

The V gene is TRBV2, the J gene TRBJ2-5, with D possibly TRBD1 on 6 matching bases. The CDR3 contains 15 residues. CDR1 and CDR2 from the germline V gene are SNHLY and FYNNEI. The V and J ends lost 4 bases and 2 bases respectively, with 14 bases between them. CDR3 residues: CASSGGYREQETQYF. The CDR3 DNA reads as TGTGCCAGCAGTGGCGGGTACAGGGAGCAAGAGACCCAGTACTTC.

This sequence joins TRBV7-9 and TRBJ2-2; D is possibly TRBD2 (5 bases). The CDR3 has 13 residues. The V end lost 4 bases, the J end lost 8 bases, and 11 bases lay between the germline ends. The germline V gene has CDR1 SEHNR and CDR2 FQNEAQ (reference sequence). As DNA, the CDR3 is TGTGCCAGCAGCTCGAAGAGGGTGGGGGAGCTGTTTTTT. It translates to CASSSKRVGELFF.

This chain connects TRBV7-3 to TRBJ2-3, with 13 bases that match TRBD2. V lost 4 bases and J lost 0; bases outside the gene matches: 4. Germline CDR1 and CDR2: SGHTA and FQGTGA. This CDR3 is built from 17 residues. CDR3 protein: CASSSGLAGASTDTQYF. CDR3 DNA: TGTGCCAGCAGCTCCGGACTAGCGGGGGCCAGCACAGATACGCAGTATTTT. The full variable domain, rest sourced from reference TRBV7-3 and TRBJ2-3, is GAGVSQTPSNKVTEKGKYVELRCDPISGHTALYWYRQSLGQGPEFLIYFQGTGAADDSGLPNDRFFAVRPEGSVSTLKIQRTERGDSAVYLCASSSGLAGASTDTQYFGPGTRLTVL.

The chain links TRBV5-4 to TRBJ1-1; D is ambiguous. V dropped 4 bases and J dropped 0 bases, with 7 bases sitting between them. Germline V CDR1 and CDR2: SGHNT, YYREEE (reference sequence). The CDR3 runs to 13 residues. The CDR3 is CASSIGVNTEAFF. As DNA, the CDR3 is TGTGCCAGCAGCATCGGGGTGAACACTGAAGCTTTCTTT.

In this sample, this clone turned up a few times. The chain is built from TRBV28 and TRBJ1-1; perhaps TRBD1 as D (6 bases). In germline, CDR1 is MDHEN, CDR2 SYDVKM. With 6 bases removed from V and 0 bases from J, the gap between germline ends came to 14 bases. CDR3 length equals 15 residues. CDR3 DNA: TGTGCCAGCAGAGGGGGGGGCAGCATGAACACTGAAGCTTTCTTT. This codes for CASRGGGSMNTEAFF. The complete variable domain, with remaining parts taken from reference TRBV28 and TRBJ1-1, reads DVKVTQSSRYLVKRTGEKVFLECVQDMDHENMFWYRQDPGLGLRLIYFSYDVKMKEKGDIPEGYSVSREKKERFSLILESASTNQTSMYLCASRGGGSMNTEAFFGQGTRLTVV.